The 28 T cell receptor beta chains in this list originate from one sample, sequenced in a study of blood T cell repertoires in COVID-19. The data were produced by immunoSEQ multiplex PCR, yet TCRdb's version contains in-frame clones alone and is incomplete. The data contain 250,000 to 300,000 clones, about 80% of them seen just once; the ten biggest clones take up approximately 4%. The source material was PBMCs or T cells enriched from blood (not recorded which). The receptors originated from a young man with acute COVID-19.

The chain employs TRBV6-5 and TRBJ1-1, with D perhaps TRBD1 (5 bases). Per germline, CDR1 MNHEY and CDR2 SVGAGI. The CDR3 covers 12 residues. Trimming took off 6 bases at V and 8 bases at J, with 13 bases between the two ends. CDR3: CASRSRDREAFF. The CDR3, as DNA: TGTGCCAGCAGGAGCCGAGACAGAGAAGCTTTCTTT.

This rearrangement joins TRBV7-4 to TRBJ2-7; 8 bases align to TRBD1. The CDR3 loop spans 14 amino acids. Per germline, CDR1 SGHVT and CDR2 SQSDAQ. V shed 5 bases, J shed 4 bases, and the junction held 7 bases outside the gene matches. In nucleotides, the CDR3 is TGTGCCAGCAGCACAAACAGGGGGAGGTACGAGCAGTACGTC. It encodes CASSTNRGRYEQYV.

The chain couples TRBV6-4 to TRBJ2-3, with a weak D call TRBD2 (6 bases). The CDR3 consists of 15 residues. The germline V and J ends were trimmed by 0 bases and 3 bases, with 10 bases remaining between them. Germline V lookup: CDR1 MRHNA, CDR2 SNTAGT. The CDR3 is CASSDSRGATDTQYF. In DNA, the CDR3 is TGTGCCAGCAGTGACTCTCGCGGGGCGACAGATACGCAGTATTTT.

The V gene is TRBV6-5, the J gene TRBJ1-1; the D gene is possibly TRBD1 (5 bases). V lost 6 bases and J lost 5, with 13 bases in between. Germline V gene sequence: CDR1 MNHEY, CDR2 SVGAGI. The CDR3 sequence is 13 residues long. CDR3 sequence reads: CASSSYGGTEAFF. CDR3 nucleotide sequence: TGTGCCAGCAGCTCCTACGGGGGGACTGAAGCTTTCTTT.

The chain links TRBV12-3 or TRBV12-4 to TRBJ2-7, with D perhaps TRBD1 (5 bases). The V and J ends lost 5 bases and 4 bases respectively, with 9 bases between them. CDR3 length: 12 residues. The CDR3 DNA follows: TGTGCCAGCAGTCGGCAGGGTTACGAGCAGTACGTC. Its translation: CASSRQGYEQYV.

This clone was detected once. CDR3 region: CASSRENYGYTF. Here the CDR3 DNA reads TGCGCCAGCAGTCGGGAAAACTATGGCTACACCTTC. The chain employs TRBV5-1 and TRBJ1-2; D is ambiguous. Germline V CDR1 and CDR2: SGHRS, YFSETQ. There are 12 residues in the CDR3. V dropped 5 bases and J dropped 2 bases, with 7 bases sitting between them.

This clone was detected only once. The J gene is TRBJ1-2, the V gene TRBV29-1, with D maybe TRBD1 (6 bases). This CDR3 has 13 residues. Trimming removed 8 bases at V and 6 bases at J, with 19 bases between. From germline, CDR1 is SQVTM and CDR2 ANQGSEA. CDR3 sequence: CSTNRDNENGYTF. In nucleotides, the CDR3 is TGCAGCACCAACCGGGACAATGAGAATGGCTACACCTTC.

The chain recombines TRBV5-1 with TRBJ2-7; 9 nucleotides align to TRBD2. The CDR3 is made up of 15 amino acids. Germline V gene sequence: CDR1 SGHRS, CDR2 YFSETQ. Written as DNA, the CDR3 is TGTGCCAGCAGCCTAAGCGGGGGGAGCTCCTACGAGCAGTACGTC. Its protein is CASSLSGGSSYEQYV.

This chain uses TRBV27 with TRBJ2-7, with D possibly TRBD2 on 6 matching bases. Per germline, CDR1 MNHEY and CDR2 SMNVEV (reference sequence). Trimming took 6 bases from V and 0 from J, leaving 15 bases between them. There are 15 residues in the CDR3. CDR3: CASSLSGLNSYEQYV. The CDR3 DNA reads as TGTGCCAGCAGCCTAAGCGGGCTAAACTCCTACGAGCAGTACGTC.

Concerning this clone itself: The identical CDR3 is also encoded by other nucleotide sequences in the sample. CDR3 bases: TGTGCCAGCAGTTTTAACAGTAACTATGGCTACACCTTC. Translated, it gives CASSFNSNYGYTF. The chain combines TRBV6-5 with TRBJ1-2; D gene unclear. The CDR3 covers 13 residues. The V and J ends lost 4 bases and 1 base respectively, with 7 bases between them. Looked up from germline, CDR1 is MNHEY and CDR2 is SVGAGI.

This clone was detected only a few times. V is TRBV4-1 and J is TRBJ1-2; D ambiguous. V was shortened by 0 bases and J by 6 bases, with 14 bases between the two germline ends. Germline V lookup: CDR1 MGHRA, CDR2 YSYEKL. There are 15 residues in the CDR3. The CDR3 loop is CASSQDLEFFNGYTF. The CDR3, as DNA: TGCGCCAGCAGCCAAGATCTCGAGTTTTTCAATGGCTACACCTTC.

In regard to this clone: The same CDR3 also results from other DNA sequences found in this sample. This rearrangement joins TRBV28 to TRBJ1-2; no definite D call. There are 12 residues in the CDR3. Germline V gene lookup returns CDR1 MDHEN and CDR2 SYDVKM. Trimming removed 2 bases from V and 5 bases from J, with 6 bases in between. This CDR3 reads CASSLGLYGYTF. CDR3 in DNA: TGTGCCAGCAGTTTAGGACTGTATGGCTACACCTTC.

This clone was seen just once. V gene TRBV3-1 (or the pseudogene TRBV3-2) combines with J gene TRBJ2-1; 11 nucleotides match TRBD2. The ends lost 3 bases at V and 4 bases at J; junction bases unmatched: 2. CDR1 is LGHDT, CDR2 YNNKEL, per germline (reference sequence). This CDR3 has 15 residues. CDR3 sequence reads: CASSHSGGVYNEQFF. Written as DNA, the CDR3 is TGTGCCAGCAGCCATAGCGGGGGGGTTTACAATGAGCAGTTCTTC.

The chain couples TRBV7-8 to TRBJ1-2; TRBD1 matches at 8 bases. Germline values: CDR1 SGHVS, CDR2 FQNEAQ. Losses at the gene ends were 4 bases for V and 8 bases for J; bases not matched to a gene: 15. This CDR3 has 16 residues. CDR3 in DNA: TGTGCCAGCAGCTCTCCAGGGGGCGAAAGGGGTGGAGGCTACACCTTC. This translates into CASSSPGGERGGGYTF.

In nucleotides, the CDR3 is TGTGCCAGCAGCCCGGCTGGGTCAGGGAGGTTGAACACCATATATTTT. Translating gives CASSPAGSGRLNTIYF. This chain uses TRBV5-6 with TRBJ1-3; D possibly corresponds to TRBD1 (5 bases). Germline V gene sequence: CDR1 SGHDT, CDR2 YYEEEE. This CDR3 spans 16 amino acids. Deletions cut 4 bases from V and 7 bases from J, with 21 bases between.

The table lists this clone with a count of one. The chain carries TRBV9 and TRBJ1-1; 11 bases map to TRBD1. CDR1 SGDLS and CDR2 YYNGEE come from the germline V gene. The V segment lost 0 bases and the J segment 0 bases; nucleotides outside the gene matches: 4. There are 17 residues in the CDR3. The CDR3 here is CASSVGTGGTMNTEAFF. The CDR3 region has the DNA TGTGCCAGCAGCGTAGGGACAGGGGGCACCATGAACACTGAAGCTTTCTTT.

The rearrangement links TRBV13 to TRBJ2-2; possibly TRBD1 for D (6 bases). This CDR3 has 14 amino acids. V was cut by 7 bases and J by 3 bases, with 12 bases left in between. Germline values: CDR1 PRHDT, CDR2 FYEKMQ (reference sequence). CDR3 in DNA: TGTGCCAGCACGTCGACAGGTGACACCGGGGAGCTGTTTTTT. Translated, it gives CASTSTGDTGELFF.

This chain uses TRBV7-6 with TRBJ2-1; D might be TRBD1 (5 bases). This CDR3 is built from 16 residues. Germline CDR1 reads SGHVS; CDR2 reads FNYEAQ. V lost 2 bases to trimming and J lost 2 bases, with 13 bases between them. CDR3 sequence reads: CASSLMAGLTYNEQFF. In nucleotides, the CDR3 is TGTGCCAGCAGCTTAATGGCAGGGTTAACCTACAATGAGCAGTTCTTC. Drawing the rest from reference TRBV7-6 and TRBJ2-1, the complete variable domain is GAGVSQSPRYKVTKRGQDVALRCDPISGHVSLYWYRQALGQGPEFLTYFNYEAQQDKSGLPNDRFSAERPEGSISTLTIQRTEQRDSAMYRCASSLMAGLTYNEQFFGPGTRLTVL.

The J gene is TRBJ1-5, the V gene TRBV7-6, with 10 positions matching TRBD1. Germline V gene data show CDR1 as SGHVS and CDR2 as FNYEAQ. The CDR3 sequence is 17 residues long. Trimming cost V 1 base and J 5 bases; bases outside gene matches: 8. CDR3 nucleotide sequence: TGTGCCAGCAGCTTAGACCCCGGGACAGGGGATTATCAGCCCCAGCATTTT. Encoded protein: CASSLDPGTGDYQPQHF.

This clone was seen only a few times. The rearrangement links TRBV28 to TRBJ1-2; 9 bases match TRBD1. Germline assignment: CDR1 MDHEN and CDR2 SYDVKM. The CDR3 contains 13 residues. The V and J ends lost 7 bases and 8 bases, in that order; junction bases with no gene match: 8. The CDR3 spells CASTRDRESGYTF. CDR3 DNA: TGTGCCAGCACCCGGGACAGGGAATCGGGCTACACCTTC.

This chain connects TRBV14 to TRBJ1-6; D unclear. Trimming removed 2 bases at V and 7 bases at J, with 9 bases between. CDR1 and CDR2 (germline): SGHDN, FVKESK. This CDR3 spans 14 amino acids. The CDR3 loop is CASSQRAKNSPLHF. The CDR3 DNA reads TGTGCCAGCAGCCAAAGAGCGAAGAATTCACCCCTCCACTTT.

This clone was counted ten times or more. The chain employs TRBV3-1 (or the pseudogene TRBV3-2) and TRBJ2-4; 8 nucleotides align to TRBD1. CDR1 LGHDT and CDR2 YNNKEL come from the germline V gene (reference sequence). The CDR3 loop spans 15 amino acids. V lost 9 bases, J lost 0 bases, and 7 bases stayed unmatched. The CDR3 DNA follows: TGTGCCAGTCATGGACAGGGCTCAGCCAAAAACATTCAGTACTTC. Protein: CASHGQGSAKNIQYF.

This clone has just a few counts. This chain links TRBV6-1 with TRBJ2-7, with no clear D. Trimming removed 2 bases from V and 9 bases from J, with 14 bases in between. The V gene's germline CDR1 is MNHNS and CDR2 SASEGT. The CDR3 runs 13 residues. The CDR3: CASSERHLVPQYV. In nucleotides, the CDR3 is TGTGCCAGCAGTGAACGACACTTGGTCCCGCAGTACGTC.

This clone was seen once. The J gene is TRBJ1-1, the V gene TRBV7-9; 9 bases fit TRBD1. CDR1 is SEHNR, CDR2 FQNEAQ, per germline (reference sequence). V lost 5 bases and J lost 2; bases outside the gene matches: 12. The CDR3 totals 17 residues. CDR3 nucleotides: TGTGCCAGCAGCCCCGGAACAGGGGGCGCTTTCAACACTGAAGCTTTCTTT. The encoded protein is CASSPGTGGAFNTEAFF.

The chain recombines TRBV24-1 with TRBJ2-5; tentatively, D is TRBD1 (8 bases). Germline V gives CDR1 KGHDR, CDR2 SFDVKD. The germline V and J ends were trimmed by 4 bases and 5 bases, with 16 bases remaining between them. This CDR3 comprises 15 residues. In DNA form, the CDR3 reads TGTGCCACCAGTGACACGACAGGGGAGGGGGAGACCCAGTACTTC. Translated: CATSDTTGEGETQYF.

The chain carries TRBV12-3 or TRBV12-4 and TRBJ2-3, with TRBD2 matching over 7 bases. The CDR3 is made up of 10 amino acids. Trimming took 8 bases from V and 8 from J; bases not matched to a gene: 1. This chain's CDR3 is CASGEGTQYF. The CDR3 DNA is TGTGCCAGCGGGGAGGGTACGCAGTATTTT.

The CDR3: CASSSRVFTNHEQYV. DNA of the CDR3: TGTGCCAGCAGTTCCAGGGTTTTCACGAATCACGAGCAGTACGTC. The chain couples TRBV6-2 or TRBV6-3 to TRBJ2-7, with D tentatively TRBD1 (5 bases). Germline V gene lookup returns CDR1 MNHEY and CDR2 SVGEGT. V shed 4 bases and J shed 5 bases, with 18 bases lying between them. The CDR3 has 15 residues.

A remark on this clone: At the DNA level, this CDR3 is encoded by other sequences in the same sample as well. The chain has TRBV6-5 and TRBJ2-2, with D possibly matching TRBD1 (6 bases). There are 12 residues in the CDR3. Germline lookup yields CDR1 MNHEY and CDR2 SVGAGI. V lost 8 bases, J lost 4 bases, and 8 bases lay in between. CDR3 loop: CASVTGTGELFF. In nucleotides, the CDR3 is TGTGCCAGCGTGACAGGCACCGGGGAGCTGTTTTTT.